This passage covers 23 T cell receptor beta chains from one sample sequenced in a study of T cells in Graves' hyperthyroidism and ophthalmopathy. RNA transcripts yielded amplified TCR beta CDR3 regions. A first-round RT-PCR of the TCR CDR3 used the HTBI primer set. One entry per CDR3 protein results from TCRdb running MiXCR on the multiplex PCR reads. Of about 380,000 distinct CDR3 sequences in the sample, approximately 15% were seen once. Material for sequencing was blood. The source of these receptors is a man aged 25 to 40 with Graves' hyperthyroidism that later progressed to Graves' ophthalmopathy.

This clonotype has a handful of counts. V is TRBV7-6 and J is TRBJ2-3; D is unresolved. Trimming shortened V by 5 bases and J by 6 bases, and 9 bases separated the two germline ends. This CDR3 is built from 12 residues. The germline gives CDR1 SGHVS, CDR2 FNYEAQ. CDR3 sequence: CASSHKRDTQYF. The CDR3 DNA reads TGTGCCAGCAGCCATAAGAGGGATACGCAGTATTTT.

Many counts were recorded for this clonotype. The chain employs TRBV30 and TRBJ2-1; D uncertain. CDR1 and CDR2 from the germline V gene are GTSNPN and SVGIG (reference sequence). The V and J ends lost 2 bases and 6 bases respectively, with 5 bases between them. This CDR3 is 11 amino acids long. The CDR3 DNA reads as TGTGCCTGGAGTTCGATCAATGAGCAGTTCTTC. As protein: CAWSSINEQFF.

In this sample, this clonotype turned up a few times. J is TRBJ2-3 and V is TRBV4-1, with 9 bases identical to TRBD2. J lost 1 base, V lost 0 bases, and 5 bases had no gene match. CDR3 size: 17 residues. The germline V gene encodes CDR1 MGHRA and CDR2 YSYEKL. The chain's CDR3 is CASSQDRGGARTDTQYF. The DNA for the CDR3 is TGCGCCAGCAGCCAAGATCGCGGGGGGGCCCGCACAGATACGCAGTATTTT.

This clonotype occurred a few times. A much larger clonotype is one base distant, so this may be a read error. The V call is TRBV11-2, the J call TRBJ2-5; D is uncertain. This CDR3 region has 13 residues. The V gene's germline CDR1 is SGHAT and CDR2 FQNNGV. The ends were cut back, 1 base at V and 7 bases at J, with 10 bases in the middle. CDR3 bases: TGTGCCAGCAGCTTAGGGGCCCTCGGGACCCAGTACTTC. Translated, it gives CASSLGALGTQYF.

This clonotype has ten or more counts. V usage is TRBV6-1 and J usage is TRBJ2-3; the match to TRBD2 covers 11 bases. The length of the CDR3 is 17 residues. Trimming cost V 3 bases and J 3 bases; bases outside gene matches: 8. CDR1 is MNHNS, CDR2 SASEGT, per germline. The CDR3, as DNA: TGTGCCAGCAGTGAGTTGCCTAGCGGGGGGACGACAGATACGCAGTATTTT. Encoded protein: CASSELPSGGTTDTQYF.

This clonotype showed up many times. CDR3 nucleotides: TGTGCCAGCAGCCAACAGGCCTCGAACACTGAAGCTTTCTTT. Amino acids: CASSQQASNTEAFF. The V and J genes are TRBV12-3 or TRBV12-4 and TRBJ1-1; perhaps TRBD1 as D (5 bases). This CDR3 region has 14 residues. The germline V and J ends were trimmed by 6 bases and 1 base, with 12 bases remaining between them.

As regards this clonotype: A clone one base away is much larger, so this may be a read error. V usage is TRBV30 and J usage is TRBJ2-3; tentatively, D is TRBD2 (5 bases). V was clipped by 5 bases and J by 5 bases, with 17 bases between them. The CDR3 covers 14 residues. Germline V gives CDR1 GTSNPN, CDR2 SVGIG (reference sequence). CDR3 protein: CAWWTRGLGDTQYF. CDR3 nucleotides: TGTGCCTGGTGGACTCGCGGGCTTGGAGATACGCAGTATTTT.

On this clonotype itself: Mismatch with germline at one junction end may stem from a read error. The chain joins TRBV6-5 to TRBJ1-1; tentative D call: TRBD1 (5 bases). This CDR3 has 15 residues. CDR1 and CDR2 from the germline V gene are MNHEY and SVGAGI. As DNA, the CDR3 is TGTGCCAGCAATTACTCCCCTGGGGCGAACACTGAAGCTTTCTTT. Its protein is CASNYSPGANTEAFF.

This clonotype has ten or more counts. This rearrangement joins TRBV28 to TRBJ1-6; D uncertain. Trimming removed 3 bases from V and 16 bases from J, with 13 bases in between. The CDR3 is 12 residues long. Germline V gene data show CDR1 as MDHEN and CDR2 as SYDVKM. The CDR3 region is CASSFGPTPLHF. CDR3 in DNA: TGTGCCAGCAGTTTTGGGCCCACCCCTCTCCACTTT.

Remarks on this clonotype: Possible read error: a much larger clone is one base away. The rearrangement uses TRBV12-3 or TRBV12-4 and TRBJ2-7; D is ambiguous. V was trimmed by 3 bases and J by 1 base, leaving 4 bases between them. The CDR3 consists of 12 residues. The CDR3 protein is CASSLWSYEQYF. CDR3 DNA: TGTGCCAGCAGTTTGTGGTCCTACGAGCAGTACTTC.

The CDR3 here is CSAILAESSYEQYF. In nucleotides, the CDR3 is TGCAGTGCCATACTAGCGGAGAGCTCCTACGAGCAGTACTTC. This chain connects TRBV20-1 to TRBJ2-7, with 8 positions matching TRBD2. J was trimmed by 0 bases and V by 6 bases; bases with no gene match: 7. The CDR3 extends over 14 amino acids. The germline CDR1 and CDR2 sequences are DFQATT and SNEGSKA (reference sequence).

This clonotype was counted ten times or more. For the CDR3, the DNA is TGCGCCAGCAGGGTCGACGAGAGCTCCTACAATGAGCAGTTCTTC. Translating gives CASRVDESSYNEQFF. The chain combines TRBV5-1 with TRBJ2-1; D call uncertain. Germline V CDR1 and CDR2: SGHRS, YFSETQ. V dropped 5 bases and J dropped 0 bases, with 12 bases sitting between them. This CDR3 contains 15 residues.

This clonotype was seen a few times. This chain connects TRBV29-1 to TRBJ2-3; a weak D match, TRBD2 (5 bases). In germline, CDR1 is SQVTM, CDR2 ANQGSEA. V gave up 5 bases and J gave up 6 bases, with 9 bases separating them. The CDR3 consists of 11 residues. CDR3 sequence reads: CSVSPGDTQYF. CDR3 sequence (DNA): TGCAGCGTTTCCCCGGGGGATACGCAGTATTTT.

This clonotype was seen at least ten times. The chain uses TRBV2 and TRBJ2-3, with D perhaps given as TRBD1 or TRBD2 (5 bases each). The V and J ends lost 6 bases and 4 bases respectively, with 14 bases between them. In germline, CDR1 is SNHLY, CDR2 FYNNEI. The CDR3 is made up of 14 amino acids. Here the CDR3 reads CASRLDGASDTQYF. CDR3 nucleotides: TGTGCCAGCAGACTAGACGGGGCGTCAGATACGCAGTATTTT.

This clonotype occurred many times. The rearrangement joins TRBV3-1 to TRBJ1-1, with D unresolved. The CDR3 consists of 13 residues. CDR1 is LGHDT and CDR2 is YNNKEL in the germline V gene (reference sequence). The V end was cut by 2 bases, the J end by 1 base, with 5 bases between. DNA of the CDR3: TGTGCCAGCAGCCAACCGAGGAACACTGAAGCTTTCTTT. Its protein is CASSQPRNTEAFF.

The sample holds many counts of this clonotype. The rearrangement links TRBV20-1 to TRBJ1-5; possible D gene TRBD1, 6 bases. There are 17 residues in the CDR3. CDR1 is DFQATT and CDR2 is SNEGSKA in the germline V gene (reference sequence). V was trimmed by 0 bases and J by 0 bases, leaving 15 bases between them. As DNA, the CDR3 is TGCAGTGCTAGAGATGCGAGGCAGGGGATTAGCAATCAGCCCCAGCATTTT. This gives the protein CSARDARQGISNQPQHF.

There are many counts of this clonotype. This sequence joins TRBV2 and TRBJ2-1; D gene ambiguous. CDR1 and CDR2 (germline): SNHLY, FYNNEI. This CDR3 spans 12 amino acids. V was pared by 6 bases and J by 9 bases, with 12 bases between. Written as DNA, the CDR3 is TGTGCCAGCAGCGCCCTGGGCAGTGAGCAGTTCTTC. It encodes CASSALGSEQFF.

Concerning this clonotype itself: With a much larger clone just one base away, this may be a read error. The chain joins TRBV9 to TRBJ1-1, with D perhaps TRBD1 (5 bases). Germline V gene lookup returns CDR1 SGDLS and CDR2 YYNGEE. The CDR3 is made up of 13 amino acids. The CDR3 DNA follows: TGTGCCAGCAGCGTGCAGGGTTTGACTGAAGCTTCCTTT. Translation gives CASSVQGLTEASF.

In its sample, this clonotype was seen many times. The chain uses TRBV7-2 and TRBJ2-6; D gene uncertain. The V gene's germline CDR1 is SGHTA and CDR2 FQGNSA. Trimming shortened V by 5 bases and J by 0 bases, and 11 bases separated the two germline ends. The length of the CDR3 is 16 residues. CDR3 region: CASSTTDVSGANVLTF. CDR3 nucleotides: TGTGCCAGCAGCACGACGGATGTCTCTGGGGCCAACGTCCTGACTTTC.

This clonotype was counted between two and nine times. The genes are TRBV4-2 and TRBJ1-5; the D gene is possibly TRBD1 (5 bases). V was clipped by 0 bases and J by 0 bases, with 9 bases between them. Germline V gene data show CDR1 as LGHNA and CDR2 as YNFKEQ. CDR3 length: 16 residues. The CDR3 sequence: CASSQDPGYSNQPQHF. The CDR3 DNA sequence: TGTGCCAGCAGCCAAGATCCAGGGTATAGCAATCAGCCCCAGCATTTT.

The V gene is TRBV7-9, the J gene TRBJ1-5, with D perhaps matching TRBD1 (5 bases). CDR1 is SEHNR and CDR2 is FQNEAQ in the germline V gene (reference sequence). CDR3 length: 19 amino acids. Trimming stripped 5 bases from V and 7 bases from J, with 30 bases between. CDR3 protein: CASSLFMGTKGHSRQPQHF. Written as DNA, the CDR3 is TGTGCCAGCAGCCTCTTTATGGGGACGAAGGGTCACTCAAGGCAGCCCCAGCATTTT.

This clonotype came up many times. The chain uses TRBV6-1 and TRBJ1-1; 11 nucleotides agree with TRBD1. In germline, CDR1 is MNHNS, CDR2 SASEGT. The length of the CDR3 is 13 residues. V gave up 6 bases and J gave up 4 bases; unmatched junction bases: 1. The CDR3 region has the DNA TGTGCCAGCAGAGGACAGGGGGCCACTGAAGCTTTCTTT. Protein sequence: CASRGQGATEAFF.

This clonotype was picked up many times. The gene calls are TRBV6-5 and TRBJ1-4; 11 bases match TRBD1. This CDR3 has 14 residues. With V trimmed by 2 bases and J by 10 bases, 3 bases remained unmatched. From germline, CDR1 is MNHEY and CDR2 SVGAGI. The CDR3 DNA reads TGTGCCAGCAGTTACGGACAGGGGGCAGGAAAACTGTTTTTT. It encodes CASSYGQGAGKLFF.